This T cell receptor beta chain emerged from a study of T-cell reconstitution after alpha-beta-depleted transplantation in children. CDR1 is MDHEN and CDR2 is SYDVKM in the germline V gene. Trimming took 6 bases from V and 5 from J, leaving 13 bases between them. The CDR3 has 13 residues. This clonotype was seen many times. Unique molecular identifiers were incorporated into the prepared TCRbeta library. TCRdb passed the PCR reads through MiXCR, listing each CDR3 protein once. Of about 280,000 distinct CDR3 sequences listed, approximately 10% are singletons. V usage is TRBV28 and J usage is TRBJ2-5; D gene uncertain. The specimen comprised peripheral blood, sampled 180 days after TCRalphabeta/CD19-depleted stem cell transplant. The clonotype originates from a male patient aged 2 to 10 who had a stem cell transplant for chronic granulomatous disease, so the T cells may come from the graft donor. Written as DNA, the CDR3 is TGTGCCAGCAGCTTACTTAATTCTGAGACCCAGTACTTC. Amino acids: CASSLLNSETQYF.